Sequencing of this T cell receptor (beta chain) was carried out in a study of T cells in Graves' hyperthyroidism and ophthalmopathy. A word on this clonotype: The junction does not match germline at one end; this may be a read error.

Amplification yielded TCR beta CDR3 regions, with RNA transcripts as the source. HTBI primers were the set used in a first-round RT-PCR of the TCR CDR3. TCRdb passed the multiplex PCR reads through MiXCR, listing each CDR3 protein once. The sample lists 300,000 to 450,000 distinct CDR3 sequences; approximately 15% were seen once. Germline V CDR1 and CDR2: ENHRY, SYGVKD. The CDR3 runs to 22 residues. The chain carries TRBV10-3 and TRBJ2-1, with a possible D match to TRBD2 (6 bases). This sequence originates from a woman aged 60-75 years with Graves' hyperthyroidism. The specimen sequenced was blood. The CDR3 DNA reads as TGTGCCATCAATGAGTACTTACACCCGGGGACTCCAACCCTAAGCTCCTACAATGAGCAGTTCTTC. Encoded protein: CAINEYLHPGTPTLSSYNEQFF.